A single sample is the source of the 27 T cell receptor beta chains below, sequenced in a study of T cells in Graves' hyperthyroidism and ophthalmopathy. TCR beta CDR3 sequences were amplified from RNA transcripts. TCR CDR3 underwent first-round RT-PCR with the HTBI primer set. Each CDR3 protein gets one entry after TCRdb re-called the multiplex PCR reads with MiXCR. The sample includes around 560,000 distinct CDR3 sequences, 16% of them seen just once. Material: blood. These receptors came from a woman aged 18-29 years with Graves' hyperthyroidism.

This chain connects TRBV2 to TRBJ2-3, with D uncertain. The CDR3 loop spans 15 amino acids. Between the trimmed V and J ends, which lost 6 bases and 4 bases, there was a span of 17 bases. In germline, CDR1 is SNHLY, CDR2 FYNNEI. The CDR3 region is CASRATSTAADTQYF. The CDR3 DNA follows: TGTGCCAGCAGAGCTACGAGCACAGCCGCAGATACGCAGTATTTT. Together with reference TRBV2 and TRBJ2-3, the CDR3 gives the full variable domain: EPEVTQTPSHQVTQMGQEVILRCVPISNHLYFYWYRQILGQKVEFLVSFYNNEISEKSEIFDDQFSVERPDGSNFTLKIRSTKLEDSAMYFCASRATSTAADTQYFGPGTRLTVL.

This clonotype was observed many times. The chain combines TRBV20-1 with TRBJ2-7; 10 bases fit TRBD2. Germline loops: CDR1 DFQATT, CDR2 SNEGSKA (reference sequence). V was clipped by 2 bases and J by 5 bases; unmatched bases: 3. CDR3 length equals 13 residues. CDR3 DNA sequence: TGCAGTGCTAGACTAGCGGGAGTTGACGAGCAGTACTTC. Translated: CSARLAGVDEQYF.

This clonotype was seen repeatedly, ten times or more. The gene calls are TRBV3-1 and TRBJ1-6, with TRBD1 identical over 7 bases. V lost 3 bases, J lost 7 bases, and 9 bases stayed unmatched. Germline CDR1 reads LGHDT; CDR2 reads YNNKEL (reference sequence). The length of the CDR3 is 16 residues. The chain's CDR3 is CASSHLGDRVNSPLHF. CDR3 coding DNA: TGTGCCAGCAGCCATTTAGGAGACAGGGTAAATTCACCCCTCCACTTT.

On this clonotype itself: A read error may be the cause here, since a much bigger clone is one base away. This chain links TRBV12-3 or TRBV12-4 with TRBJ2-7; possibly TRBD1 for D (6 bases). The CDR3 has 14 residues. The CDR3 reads CASSLLGQSYELYF. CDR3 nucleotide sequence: TGTGCCAGCAGTCTTCTCGGACAGTCCTACGAGCTGTACTTC.

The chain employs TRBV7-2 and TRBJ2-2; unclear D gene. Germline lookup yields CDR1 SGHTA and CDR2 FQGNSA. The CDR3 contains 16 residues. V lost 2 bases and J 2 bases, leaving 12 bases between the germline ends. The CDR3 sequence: CASSLFLAINTGELFF. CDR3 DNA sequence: TGTGCCAGCAGCTTATTCCTGGCTATAAACACCGGGGAGCTGTTTTTT.

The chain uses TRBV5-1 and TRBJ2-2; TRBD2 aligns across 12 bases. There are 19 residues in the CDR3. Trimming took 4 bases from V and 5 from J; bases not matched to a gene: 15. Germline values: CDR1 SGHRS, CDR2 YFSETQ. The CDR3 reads CASSPRTSGARVRTGELFF. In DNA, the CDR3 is TGCGCCAGCAGCCCCCGGACTAGCGGGGCTCGCGTGAGGACCGGGGAGCTGTTTTTT.

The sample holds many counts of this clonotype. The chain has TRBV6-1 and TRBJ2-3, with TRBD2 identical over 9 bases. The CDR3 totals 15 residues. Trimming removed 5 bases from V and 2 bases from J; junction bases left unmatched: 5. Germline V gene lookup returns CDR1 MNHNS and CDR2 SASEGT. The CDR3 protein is CASSLAGTDTDTQYF. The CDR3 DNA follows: TGTGCCAGCAGTCTAGCGGGGACGGACACAGATACGCAGTATTTT.

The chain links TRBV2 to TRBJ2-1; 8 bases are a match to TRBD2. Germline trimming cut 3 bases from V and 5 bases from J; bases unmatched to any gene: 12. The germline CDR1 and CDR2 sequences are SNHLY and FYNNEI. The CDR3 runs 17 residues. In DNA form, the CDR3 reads TGTGCCAGCAGTGAGGGGGGACTAGGAATCACCGACAATGAGCAGTTCTTC. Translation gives CASSEGGLGITDNEQFF.

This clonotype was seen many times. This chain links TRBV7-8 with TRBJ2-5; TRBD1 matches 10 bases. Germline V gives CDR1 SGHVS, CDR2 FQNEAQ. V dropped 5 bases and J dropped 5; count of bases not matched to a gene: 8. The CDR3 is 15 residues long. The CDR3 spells CASSPGTGVMETQYF. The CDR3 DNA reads TGTGCCAGCAGCCCTGGGACAGGGGTTATGGAGACCCAGTACTTC. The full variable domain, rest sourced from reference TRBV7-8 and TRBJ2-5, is GAGVSQSPRYKVAKRGQDVALRCDPISGHVSLFWYQQALGQGPEFLTYFQNEAQLDKSGLPSDRFFAERPEGSVSTLKIQRTQQEDSAVYLCASSPGTGVMETQYFGPGTRLLVL.

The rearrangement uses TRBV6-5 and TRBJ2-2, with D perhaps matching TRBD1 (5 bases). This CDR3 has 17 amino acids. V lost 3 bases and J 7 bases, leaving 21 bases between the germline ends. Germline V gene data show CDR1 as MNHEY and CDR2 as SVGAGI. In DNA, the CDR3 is TGTGCCAGCAGTTATAGGTTGCAAAGGGGCGCTATCGGGGAGCTGTTTTTT. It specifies CASSYRLQRGAIGELFF.

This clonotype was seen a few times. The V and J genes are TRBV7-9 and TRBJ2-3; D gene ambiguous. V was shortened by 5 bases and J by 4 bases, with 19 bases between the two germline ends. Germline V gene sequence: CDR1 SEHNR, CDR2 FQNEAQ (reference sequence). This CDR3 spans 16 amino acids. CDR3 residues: CASSPTVRARADTQYF. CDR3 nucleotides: TGTGCCAGCAGCCCTACAGTTAGGGCTCGGGCAGATACGCAGTATTTT.

The CDR3 DNA reads TGTGCCATCAGTCGGACACCGATGAACACTGAAGCTTTCTTT. Its protein product is CAISRTPMNTEAFF. The rearrangement links TRBV10-3 to TRBJ1-1; D may be TRBD1 (5 bases). The V gene's germline CDR1 is ENHRY and CDR2 SYGVKD. The CDR3 runs 14 residues. V was pared by 5 bases and J by 0 bases, with 10 bases between.

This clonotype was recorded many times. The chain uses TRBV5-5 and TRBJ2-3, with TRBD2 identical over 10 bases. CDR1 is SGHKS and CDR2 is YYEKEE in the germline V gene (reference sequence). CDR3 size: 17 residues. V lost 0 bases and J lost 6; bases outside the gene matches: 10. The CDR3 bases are TGTGCCAGCAGCTTGGTAGTGTCTAGCGGGAGTCGGGATACGCAGTATTTT. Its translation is CASSLVVSSGSRDTQYF.

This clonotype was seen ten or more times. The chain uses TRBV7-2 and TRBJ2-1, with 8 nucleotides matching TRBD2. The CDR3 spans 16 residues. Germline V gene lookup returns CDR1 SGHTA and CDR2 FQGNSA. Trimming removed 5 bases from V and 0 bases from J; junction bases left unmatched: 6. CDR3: CASSKSGGSSYNEQFF. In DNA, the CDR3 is TGTGCCAGCAGCAAAAGCGGGGGTAGCTCCTACAATGAGCAGTTCTTC.

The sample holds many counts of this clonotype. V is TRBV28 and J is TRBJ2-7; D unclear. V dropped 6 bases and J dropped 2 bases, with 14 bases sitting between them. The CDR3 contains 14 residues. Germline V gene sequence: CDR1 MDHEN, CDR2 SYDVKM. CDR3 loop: CASSTRVQTYEQYF. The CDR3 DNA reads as TGTGCCAGCAGCACCCGGGTTCAAACCTACGAGCAGTACTTC.

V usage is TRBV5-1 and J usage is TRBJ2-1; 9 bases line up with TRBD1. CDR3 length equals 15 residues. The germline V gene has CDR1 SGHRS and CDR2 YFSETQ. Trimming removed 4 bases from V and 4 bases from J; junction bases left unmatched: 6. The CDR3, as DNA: TGCGCCAGCAGCGAAGGGGACAGGGCGTACAATGAGCAGTTCTTC. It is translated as CASSEGDRAYNEQFF.

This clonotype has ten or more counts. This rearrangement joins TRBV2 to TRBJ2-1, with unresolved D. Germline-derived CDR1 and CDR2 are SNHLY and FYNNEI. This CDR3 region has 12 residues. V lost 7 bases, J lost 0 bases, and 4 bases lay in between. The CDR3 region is CASKVSYNEQFF. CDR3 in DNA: TGTGCCAGCAAGGTCTCCTACAATGAGCAGTTCTTC.

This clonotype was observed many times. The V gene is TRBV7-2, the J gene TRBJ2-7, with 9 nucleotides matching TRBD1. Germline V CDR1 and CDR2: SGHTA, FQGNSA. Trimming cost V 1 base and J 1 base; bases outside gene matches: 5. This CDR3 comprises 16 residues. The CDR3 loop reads CASSLGTGVISYEQYF. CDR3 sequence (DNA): TGTGCCAGCAGCTTAGGGACAGGGGTCATTTCCTACGAGCAGTACTTC. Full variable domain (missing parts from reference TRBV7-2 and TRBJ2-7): GAGVSQSPSNKVTEKGKDVELRCDPISGHTALYWYRQSLGQGLEFLIYFQGNSAPDKSGLPSDRFSAERTGGSVSTLTIQRTQQEDSAVYLCASSLGTGVISYEQYFGPGTRLTVT.

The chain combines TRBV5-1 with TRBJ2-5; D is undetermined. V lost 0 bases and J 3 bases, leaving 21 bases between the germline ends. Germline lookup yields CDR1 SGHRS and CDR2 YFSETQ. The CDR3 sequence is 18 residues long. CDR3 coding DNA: TGCGCCAGCAGCTTGGGTCTTACCCATAGGCCCAAAAAAGAGACCCAGTACTTC. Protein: CASSLGLTHRPKKETQYF.

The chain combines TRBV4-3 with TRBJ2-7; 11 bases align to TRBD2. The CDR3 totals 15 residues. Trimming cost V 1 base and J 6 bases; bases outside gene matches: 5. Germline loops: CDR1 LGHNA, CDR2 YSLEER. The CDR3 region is CASSQALAGGSEQYF. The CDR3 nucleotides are TGCGCCAGCAGCCAAGCTCTAGCGGGGGGTAGCGAGCAGTACTTC.

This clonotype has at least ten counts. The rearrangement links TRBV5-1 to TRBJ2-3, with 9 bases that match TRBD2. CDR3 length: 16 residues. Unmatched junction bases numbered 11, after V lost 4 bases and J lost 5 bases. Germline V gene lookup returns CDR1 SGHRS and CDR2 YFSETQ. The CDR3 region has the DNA TGCGCCAGCAGCACGCGGGGGGGCAACGTGGGAGATACGCAGTATTTT. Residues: CASSTRGGNVGDTQYF.

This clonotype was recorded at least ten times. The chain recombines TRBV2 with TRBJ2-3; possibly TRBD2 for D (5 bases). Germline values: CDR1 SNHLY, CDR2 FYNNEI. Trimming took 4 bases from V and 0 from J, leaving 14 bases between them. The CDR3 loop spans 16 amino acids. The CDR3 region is CASSGRTRPSTDTQYF. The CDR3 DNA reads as TGTGCCAGCAGTGGGAGGACTCGGCCTAGCACAGATACGCAGTATTTT.

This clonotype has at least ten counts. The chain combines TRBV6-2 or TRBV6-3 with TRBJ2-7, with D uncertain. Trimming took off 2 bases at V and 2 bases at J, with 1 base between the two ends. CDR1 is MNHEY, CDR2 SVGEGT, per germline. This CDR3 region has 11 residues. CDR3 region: CASSYTYEQYF. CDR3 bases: TGTGCCAGCAGTTACACCTACGAGCAGTACTTC.

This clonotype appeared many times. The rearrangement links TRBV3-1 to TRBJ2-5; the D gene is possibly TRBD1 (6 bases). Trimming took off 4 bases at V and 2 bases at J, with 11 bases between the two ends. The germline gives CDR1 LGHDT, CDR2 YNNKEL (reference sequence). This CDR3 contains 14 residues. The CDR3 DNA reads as TGTGCCAGCAGCCTGACAGGCTGGCAAGAGACCCAGTACTTC. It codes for CASSLTGWQETQYF.

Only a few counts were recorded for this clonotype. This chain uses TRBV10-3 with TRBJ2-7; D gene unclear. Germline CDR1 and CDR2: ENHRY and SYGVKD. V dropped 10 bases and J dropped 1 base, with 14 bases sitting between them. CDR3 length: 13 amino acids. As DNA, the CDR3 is TGTGCCAGCCGCGCGTGGGATTCCTACGAGCAGTACTTC. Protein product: CASRAWDSYEQYF.

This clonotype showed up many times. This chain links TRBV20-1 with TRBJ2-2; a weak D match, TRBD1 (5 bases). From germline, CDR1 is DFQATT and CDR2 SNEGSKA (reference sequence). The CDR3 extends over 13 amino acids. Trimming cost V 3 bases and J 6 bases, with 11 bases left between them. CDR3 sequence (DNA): TGCAGTGCTAGGCAGGGAAGAGCCGGGGAGCTGTTTTTT. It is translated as CSARQGRAGELFF.

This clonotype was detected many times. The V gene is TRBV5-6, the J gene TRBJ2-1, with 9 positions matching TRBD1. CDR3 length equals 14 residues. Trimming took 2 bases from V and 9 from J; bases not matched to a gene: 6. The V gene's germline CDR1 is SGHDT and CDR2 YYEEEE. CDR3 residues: CASSFGTGTFEQFF. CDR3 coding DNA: TGTGCCAGCAGCTTCGGGACAGGGACCTTTGAGCAGTTCTTC.